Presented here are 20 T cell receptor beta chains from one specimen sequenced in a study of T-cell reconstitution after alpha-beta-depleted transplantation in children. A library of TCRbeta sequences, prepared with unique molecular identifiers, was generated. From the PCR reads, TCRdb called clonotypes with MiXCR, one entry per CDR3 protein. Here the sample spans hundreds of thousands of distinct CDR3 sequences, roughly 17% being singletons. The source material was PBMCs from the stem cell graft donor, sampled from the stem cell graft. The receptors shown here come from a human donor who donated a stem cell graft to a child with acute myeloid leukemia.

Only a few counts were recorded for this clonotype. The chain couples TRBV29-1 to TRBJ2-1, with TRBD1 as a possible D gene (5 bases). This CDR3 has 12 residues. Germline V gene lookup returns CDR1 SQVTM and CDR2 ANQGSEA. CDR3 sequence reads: CQVRGGVNEQFF. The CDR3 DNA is TGCCAGGTTAGGGGTGGGGTAAATGAGCAGTTCTTC.

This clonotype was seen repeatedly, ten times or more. DNA of the CDR3: TGCAGTGCTGGCCCGCGGGGGGACACTGAAGCTTTCTTT. This sequence encodes CSAGPRGDTEAFF. The chain links TRBV20-1 to TRBJ1-1; D possibly corresponds to TRBD1 (5 bases). CDR1 DFQATT and CDR2 SNEGSKA come from the germline V gene (reference sequence). CDR3 length: 13 residues. The germline V and J ends were trimmed by 5 bases and 3 bases, with 13 bases remaining between them.

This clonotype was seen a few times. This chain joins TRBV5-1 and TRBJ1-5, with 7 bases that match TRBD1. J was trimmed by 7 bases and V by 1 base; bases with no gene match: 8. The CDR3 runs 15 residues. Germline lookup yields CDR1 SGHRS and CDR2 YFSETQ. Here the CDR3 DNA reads TGCGCCAGCAGCTTGACAGGGGAGGTCAACCAGCCCCAGCATTTT. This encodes CASSLTGEVNQPQHF.

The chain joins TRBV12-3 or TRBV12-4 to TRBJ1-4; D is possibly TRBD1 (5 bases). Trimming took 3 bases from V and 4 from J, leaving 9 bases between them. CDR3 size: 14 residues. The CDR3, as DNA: TGTGCCAGCAGTTTTAACAGGCGTAATGAAAAACTGTTTTTT. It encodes CASSFNRRNEKLFF.

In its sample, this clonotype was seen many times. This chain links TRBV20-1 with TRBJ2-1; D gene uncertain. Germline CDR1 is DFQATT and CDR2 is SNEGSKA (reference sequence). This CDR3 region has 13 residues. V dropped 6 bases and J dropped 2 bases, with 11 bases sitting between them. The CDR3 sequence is CSAGAFPYNEQFF. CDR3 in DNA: TGCAGTGCGGGCGCGTTTCCCTACAATGAGCAGTTCTTC.

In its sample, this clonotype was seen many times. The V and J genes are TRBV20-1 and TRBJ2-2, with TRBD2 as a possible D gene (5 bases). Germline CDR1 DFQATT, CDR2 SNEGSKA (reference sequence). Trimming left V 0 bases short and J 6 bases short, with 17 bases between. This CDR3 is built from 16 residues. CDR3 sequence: CSARDWKGEEAGELFF. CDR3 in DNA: TGCAGTGCTAGAGATTGGAAGGGAGAGGAGGCCGGGGAGCTGTTTTTT.

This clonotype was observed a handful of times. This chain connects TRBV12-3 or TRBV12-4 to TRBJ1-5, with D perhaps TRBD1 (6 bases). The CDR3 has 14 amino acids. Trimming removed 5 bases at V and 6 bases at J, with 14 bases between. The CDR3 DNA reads TGTGCCAGCAGTCCTGACAGGTGGAGTCAGCCCCAGCATTTT. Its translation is CASSPDRWSQPQHF.

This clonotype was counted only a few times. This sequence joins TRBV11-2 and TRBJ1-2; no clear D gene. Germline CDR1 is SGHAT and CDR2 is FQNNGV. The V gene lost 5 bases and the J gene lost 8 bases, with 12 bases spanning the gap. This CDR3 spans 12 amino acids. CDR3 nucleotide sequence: TGTGCCAGCAGCCTGAATAGTAAGGGCTACACCTTC. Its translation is CASSLNSKGYTF. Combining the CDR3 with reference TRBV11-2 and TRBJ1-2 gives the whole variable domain EAGVAQSPRYKIIEKRQSVAFWCNPISGHATLYWYQQILGQGPKLLIQFQNNGVVDDSQLPKDRFSAERLKGVDSTLKIQPAKLEDSAVYLCASSLNSKGYTFGSGTRLTVV.

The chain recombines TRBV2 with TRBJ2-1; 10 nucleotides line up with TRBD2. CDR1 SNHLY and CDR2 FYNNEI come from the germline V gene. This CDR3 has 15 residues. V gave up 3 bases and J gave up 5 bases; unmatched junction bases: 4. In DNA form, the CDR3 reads TGTGCCAGCAGTGATAGAGCGGGGGGGCACAATGAGCAGTTCTTC. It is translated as CASSDRAGGHNEQFF.

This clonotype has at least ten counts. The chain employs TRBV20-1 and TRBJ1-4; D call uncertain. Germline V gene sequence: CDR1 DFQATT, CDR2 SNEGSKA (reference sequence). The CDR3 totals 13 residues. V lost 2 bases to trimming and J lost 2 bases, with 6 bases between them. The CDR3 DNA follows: TGCAGTGCTAGAAAATCGACTAATGAAAAACTGTTTTTT. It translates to CSARKSTNEKLFF.

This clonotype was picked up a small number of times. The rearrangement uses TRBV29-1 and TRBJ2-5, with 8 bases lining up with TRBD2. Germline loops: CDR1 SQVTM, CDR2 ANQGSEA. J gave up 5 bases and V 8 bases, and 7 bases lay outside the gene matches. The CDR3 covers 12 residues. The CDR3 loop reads CSSGGVRETQYF. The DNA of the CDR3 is TGCAGCTCGGGGGGGGTGCGGGAGACCCAGTACTTC.

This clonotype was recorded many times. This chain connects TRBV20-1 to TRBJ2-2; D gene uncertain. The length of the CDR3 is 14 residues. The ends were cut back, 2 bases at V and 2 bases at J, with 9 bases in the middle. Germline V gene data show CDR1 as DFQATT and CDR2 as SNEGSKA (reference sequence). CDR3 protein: CSARSPRNTGELFF. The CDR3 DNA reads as TGCAGTGCTAGAAGTCCGAGAAACACCGGGGAGCTGTTTTTT.

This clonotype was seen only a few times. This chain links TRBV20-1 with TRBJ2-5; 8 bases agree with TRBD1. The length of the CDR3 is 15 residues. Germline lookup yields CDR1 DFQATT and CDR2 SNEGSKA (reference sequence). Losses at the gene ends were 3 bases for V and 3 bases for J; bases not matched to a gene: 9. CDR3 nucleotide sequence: TGCAGTGCTAGTCCCGACAGGGGCACTAAAGAGACCCAGTACTTC. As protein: CSASPDRGTKETQYF.

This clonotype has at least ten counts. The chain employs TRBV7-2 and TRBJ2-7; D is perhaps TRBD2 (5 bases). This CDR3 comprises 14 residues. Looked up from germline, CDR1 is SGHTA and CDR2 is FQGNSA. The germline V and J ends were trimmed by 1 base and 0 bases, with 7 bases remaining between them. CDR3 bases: TGTGCCAGCAGCTTAGTAGCGCCCTCCTACGAGCAGTACTTC. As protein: CASSLVAPSYEQYF.

The CDR3 DNA follows: TGTGCCAGCAGCCCCCCTGAGACGACTAAAGAGACCCAGTACTTC. Protein: CASSPPETTKETQYF. The J gene is TRBJ2-5, the V gene TRBV13, with D perhaps TRBD2 (5 bases). V shed 5 bases and J shed 3 bases, with 16 bases lying between them. Germline assignment: CDR1 PRHDT and CDR2 FYEKMQ (reference sequence). The CDR3 spans 15 residues.

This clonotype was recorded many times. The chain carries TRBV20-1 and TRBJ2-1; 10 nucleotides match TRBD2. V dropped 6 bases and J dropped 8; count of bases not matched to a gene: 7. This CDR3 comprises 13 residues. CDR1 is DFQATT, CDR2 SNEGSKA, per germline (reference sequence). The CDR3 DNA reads TGCAGTGCAAATAGCGGGGGGCCTTATGAGCAGTTCTTC. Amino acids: CSANSGGPYEQFF.

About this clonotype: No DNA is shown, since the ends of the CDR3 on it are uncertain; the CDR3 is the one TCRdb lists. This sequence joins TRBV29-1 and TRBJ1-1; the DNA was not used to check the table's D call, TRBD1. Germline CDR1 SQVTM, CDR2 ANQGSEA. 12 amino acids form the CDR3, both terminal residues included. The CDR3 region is CSVVAFAQGTFF.

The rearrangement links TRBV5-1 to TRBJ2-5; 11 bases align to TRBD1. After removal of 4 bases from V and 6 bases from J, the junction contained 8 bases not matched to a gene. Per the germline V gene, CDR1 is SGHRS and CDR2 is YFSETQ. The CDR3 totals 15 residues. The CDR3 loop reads CASSTGGQGAKTQYF. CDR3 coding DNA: TGCGCCAGCAGCACGGGAGGACAGGGGGCGAAGACCCAGTACTTC.

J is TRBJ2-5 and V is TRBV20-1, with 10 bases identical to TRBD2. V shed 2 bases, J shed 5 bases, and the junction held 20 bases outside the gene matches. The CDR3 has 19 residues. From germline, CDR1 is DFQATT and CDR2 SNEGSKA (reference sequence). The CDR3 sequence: CSARSVHGGSSGGPETQYF. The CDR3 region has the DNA TGCAGTGCTAGATCAGTGCACGGAGGTTCTAGCGGGGGTCCCGAGACCCAGTACTTC.

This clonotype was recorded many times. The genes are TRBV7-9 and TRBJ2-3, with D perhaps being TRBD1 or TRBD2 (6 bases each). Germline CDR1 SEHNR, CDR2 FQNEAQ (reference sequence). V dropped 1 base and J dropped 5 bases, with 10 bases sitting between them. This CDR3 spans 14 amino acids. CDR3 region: CASSLGGRGDTQYF. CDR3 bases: TGTGCCAGCAGCTTAGGGGGGCGGGGAGATACGCAGTATTTT.